The 7 T cell receptor beta chains presented below share a single source sample, sequenced in a study of response to subunit inactivated influenza vaccine. MiXCR was run by TCRdb on the RT-PCR reads, yielding one entry per CDR3 protein. The sample carries about 520,000 distinct CDR3 sequences, 25% recorded once. The sample consisted of CD4+ T cells sorted from PBMCs, taken roughly 5 days after vaccination. These receptors all come from a man aged 50 to 60 who received an inactivated influenza vaccine.

J is TRBJ2-7 and V is TRBV20-1; D is uncertain. The CDR3 covers 12 residues. Germline lookup yields CDR1 DFQATT and CDR2 SNEGSKA (reference sequence). The germline V and J ends were trimmed by 6 bases and 2 bases, with 11 bases remaining between them. The CDR3 bases are TGCAGTGCCCCCGACTTGGCCTACGAGCAGTACTTC. Its translation: CSAPDLAYEQYF.

The V call is TRBV4-3, the J call TRBJ2-2, with 9 bases fitting TRBD1. The ends lost 3 bases at V and 7 bases at J; junction bases unmatched: 12. This CDR3 has 17 residues. Germline CDR1 is LGHNA and CDR2 is YSLEER. The CDR3 sequence is CASSQGSGTGTGGELFF. CDR3 coding DNA: TGCGCCAGCAGCCAGGGGTCCGGGACAGGGACAGGCGGGGAGCTGTTTTTT.

CDR3 protein: CSARTELGEQYF. The CDR3 bases are TGCAGCGCAAGGACAGAACTGGGCGAGCAGTACTTC. V gene TRBV29-1 combines with J gene TRBJ2-7; possible D gene TRBD1, 6 bases. The CDR3 runs 12 residues. Germline values: CDR1 SQVTM, CDR2 ANQGSEA. Trimming took off 7 bases at V and 6 bases at J, with 16 bases between the two ends.

This clonotype was detected once. CDR3 in DNA: TGCGCCAGCAGTTCGGGCCCACTCTTGTTGGGGGCCAACGTCCTGACTTTC. Its protein is CASSSGPLLLGANVLTF. The chain has TRBV4-1 and TRBJ2-6; D gene unclear. CDR3 length equals 17 residues. Trimming removed 6 bases from V and 4 bases from J, with 19 bases in between. Per the germline V gene, CDR1 is MGHRA and CDR2 is YSYEKL.

The chain carries TRBV24-1 and TRBJ2-2, with a tentative D call TRBD1 (6 bases). Germline V lookup: CDR1 KGHDR, CDR2 SFDVKD. The CDR3 consists of 14 residues. Between the trimmed V and J ends, which lost 5 bases and 5 bases, there was a span of 11 bases. CDR3 loop: CATSGLTGTGELFF. DNA for the CDR3: TGTGCCACCAGTGGGCTCACAGGGACCGGGGAGCTGTTTTTT.

The gene calls are TRBV7-2 and TRBJ2-3; D gene uncertain. V lost 6 bases and J 2 bases, leaving 6 bases between the germline ends. The CDR3 totals 12 residues. Germline lookup yields CDR1 SGHTA and CDR2 FQGNSA. CDR3 sequence reads: CASRFITDTQYF. The DNA for the CDR3 is TGTGCCAGCAGGTTTATCACAGATACGCAGTATTTT.

This clonotype appeared a few times. The chain uses TRBV20-1 and TRBJ2-7; 12 bases fit TRBD2. Germline trimming cut 4 bases from V and 7 bases from J; bases unmatched to any gene: 8. CDR1 and CDR2 from the germline V gene are DFQATT and SNEGSKA (reference sequence). CDR3 size: 14 residues. CDR3 in amino acids: CSAISSGRAGEQYF. In DNA form, the CDR3 reads TGCAGTGCTATCTCTAGCGGGAGGGCCGGAGAGCAGTACTTC.